A single sample is the source of the 16 T cell receptor beta chains below, sequenced in a study of blood T cell repertoires in COVID-19. Data came from immunoSEQ multiplex PCR; TCRdb stores just in-frame clones and leaves some out. The sample lists approximately 350,000 clones; around four fifths were seen once. The material sequenced was peripheral blood. The receptors were sampled from a man aged 25 to 45 with active or convalescent COVID-19.

The gene calls are TRBV6-6 and TRBJ2-2, with 8 bases lining up with TRBD2. The CDR3 runs to 15 residues. From germline, CDR1 is MNHNY and CDR2 SVGAGI (reference sequence). Losses at the gene ends were 2 bases for V and 7 bases for J; bases not matched to a gene: 6. CDR3 nucleotides: TGTGCCAGCAGTTACACACGGGGGGGCTTCGGGGAGCTGTTTTTT. It codes for CASSYTRGGFGELFF.

The chain joins TRBV9 to TRBJ1-3; possibly TRBD1 for D (5 bases). Trimming pared 4 bases from V and 8 bases from J, leaving 16 bases between. CDR1 is SGDLS and CDR2 is YYNGEE in the germline V gene. This CDR3 region has 14 residues. This CDR3 is CASSPGGFGDTIYF. Written as DNA, the CDR3 is TGTGCCAGCAGCCCCGGGGGTTTTGGGGACACCATATATTTT.

The chain couples TRBV19 to TRBJ1-2; tentative D call: TRBD1 (6 bases). This CDR3 is built from 14 residues. Germline values: CDR1 LNHDA, CDR2 SQIVND (reference sequence). V was shortened by 3 bases and J by 4 bases, with 12 bases between the two germline ends. CDR3 DNA: TGTGCCAGTAGTATCCCAGGGGCAGGCTATGGCTACACCTTC. Its translation is CASSIPGAGYGYTF.

The chain couples TRBV28 to TRBJ1-1; D perhaps matches TRBD1 (6 bases). The germline V gene has CDR1 MDHEN and CDR2 SYDVKM. V gave up 8 bases and J gave up 0 bases, with 7 bases separating them. The CDR3 has 12 residues. CDR3 nucleotide sequence: TGTGCCAGCGGACAGTTGAACACTGAAGCTTTCTTT. This gives the protein CASGQLNTEAFF.

This chain uses TRBV12-3 or TRBV12-4 with TRBJ2-1, with a tentative D call TRBD2 (6 bases). Deletions cut 3 bases from V and 13 bases from J, with 13 bases between. The length of the CDR3 is 12 residues. The CDR3 DNA sequence: TGTGCCAGCAGTTTCAACGGGGGAGTACAGTTCTTC. Translation gives CASSFNGGVQFF.

This clone was recorded many times. V gene TRBV6-6 combines with J gene TRBJ1-1; 10 positions agree with TRBD1. The CDR3 extends over 15 amino acids. J gave up 5 bases and V 2 bases, and 5 bases lay outside the gene matches. Looked up from germline, CDR1 is MNHNY and CDR2 is SVGAGI (reference sequence). Written as DNA, the CDR3 is TGTGCCAGCAGTTACCCGGGACAGGGGAGTACTGAAGCTTTCTTT. The encoded protein is CASSYPGQGSTEAFF.

This clone was observed a handful of times. The rearrangement links TRBV7-2 to TRBJ2-3; 8 bases line up with TRBD2. Unmatched junction bases numbered 11, after V lost 5 bases and J lost 4 bases. Germline CDR1 and CDR2: SGHTA and FQGNSA. The CDR3 loop spans 16 amino acids. CDR3 sequence reads: CASSPTSGQGADTQYF. CDR3 bases: TGTGCCAGCAGCCCTACTAGCGGACAAGGGGCAGATACGCAGTATTTT.

The CDR3 DNA reads TGTGCCAGCAGCGTTCGGACAGGCCTCTACGAGCAGTACTTC. It codes for CASSVRTGLYEQYF. V is TRBV27 and J is TRBJ2-7; 7 positions agree with TRBD1. The V segment lost 6 bases and the J segment 3 bases; nucleotides outside the gene matches: 8. CDR3 length: 14 residues. Germline V CDR1 and CDR2: MNHEY, SMNVEV (reference sequence).

CDR3 sequence: CASGARGWIMNTEAFF. The CDR3 DNA is TGTGCCAGCGGCGCCCGGGGGTGGATAATGAACACTGAAGCTTTCTTT. The chain is built from TRBV27 and TRBJ1-1; tentative D call: TRBD1 (5 bases). The germline V and J ends were trimmed by 8 bases and 0 bases, with 19 bases remaining between them. Germline V gene lookup returns CDR1 MNHEY and CDR2 SMNVEV (reference sequence). This CDR3 spans 16 amino acids.

This chain connects TRBV20-1 to TRBJ2-2, with a weak D call TRBD1 (5 bases). CDR1 is DFQATT, CDR2 SNEGSKA, per germline (reference sequence). There are 11 residues in the CDR3. The CDR3 bases are TGCACTGAAGGGGAATCCGGGGAGCTGTTTTTT. Its protein is CTEGESGELFF.

The chain couples TRBV6-5 to TRBJ1-6; the D is unclear. The CDR3 contains 11 residues. CDR1 is MNHEY and CDR2 is SVGAGI in the germline V gene. V was trimmed by 8 bases and J by 12 bases, leaving 11 bases between them. The CDR3 DNA reads as TGTGCCAGCTCGTCCCCCGGACCCCTCCACTTT. Its translation: CASSSPGPLHF.

This clone has just one count. This rearrangement joins TRBV7-9 to TRBJ1-2; TRBD1 matches at 9 bases. This CDR3 is built from 15 residues. The V gene's germline CDR1 is SEHNR and CDR2 FQNEAQ (reference sequence). V lost 5 bases and J lost 6; bases outside the gene matches: 10. CDR3 sequence (DNA): TGTGCCAGCAGCATCACCGGGACAGGGAGAAATGGCTACACCTTC. Translated, it gives CASSITGTGRNGYTF.

The chain uses TRBV5-8 and TRBJ1-1; D perhaps matches TRBD1 (5 bases). Germline CDR1 reads SGHTS; CDR2 reads YDEGEE. This CDR3 has 15 amino acids. Trimming removed 0 bases from V and 1 base from J, with 10 bases in between. CDR3 DNA: TGTGCCAGCAGCTTGGTCCAGGGCAGGAACACTGAAGCTTTCTTT. This sequence encodes CASSLVQGRNTEAFF.

The chain is built from TRBV6-5 and TRBJ2-7; D is possibly TRBD1 (6 bases). The CDR3 runs to 14 residues. Germline loops: CDR1 MNHEY, CDR2 SVGAGI. V was shortened by 8 bases and J by 6 bases, with 20 bases between the two germline ends. CDR3 amino acids: CASAYDRRYAEQYF. In nucleotides, the CDR3 is TGTGCCAGCGCGTACGACAGGCGCTATGCCGAGCAGTACTTC.

J is TRBJ1-1 and V is TRBV3-1 (or the pseudogene TRBV3-2), with TRBD1 matching 9 bases. This CDR3 comprises 16 residues. The V gene end was trimmed by 4 bases and the J gene end by 3 bases; junction bases not matched to a gene: 9. Looked up from germline, CDR1 is LGHDT and CDR2 is YNNKEL (reference sequence). CDR3 sequence: CASSPRDRAGDTEAFF. Here the CDR3 DNA reads TGTGCCAGCAGCCCCCGGGACAGGGCGGGGGACACTGAAGCTTTCTTT.

The J gene is TRBJ2-7, the V gene TRBV7-2; no reliable D call. The V gene's germline CDR1 is SGHTA and CDR2 FQGNSA. The CDR3 spans 14 residues. V was cut by 3 bases and J by 4 bases, with 13 bases left in between. This chain's CDR3 is CASSFQRHGYEQYF. CDR3 sequence (DNA): TGTGCCAGCAGCTTCCAGAGGCACGGTTACGAGCAGTACTTC.